This TCR beta chain is from a study of blood T cell repertoires in COVID-19. The overall study: Whether acute or convalescent, the COVID-19 samples came from the United States, Italy and Spain.

Original processing methods: Scientists estimated how many nucleated cells there were by amplifying reference gene primers. Produced via immunoSEQ multiplex PCR; TCRdb's table is partial and in-frame only. V, J and clone size reflect that table, while D and trimming were determined from the DNA. The data contain 170,000 or so clones, more than 80% of them singletons. Individuals drawn from under 30 US areas were roughly 18 to 95 years old. Cohort placement rested on clinical history that participants reported themselves. This CDR3 region has 15 residues. Trimming at V came to 2 bases and at J to 0 bases, leaving 4 bases not matched to a gene. Germline V lookup: CDR1 SGHTA, CDR2 FQGNSA.

The sequenced sample was PBMCs or T cells enriched from blood (not recorded which). V gene TRBV7-2 combines with J gene TRBJ2-7; 7 bases are a match to TRBD2. This receptor was identified in a middle-aged man who had recovered from COVID-19. The chain's CDR3 is CASSLTGGSSYEQYF. The CDR3 region has the DNA TGTGCCAGCAGCTTAACCGGGGGGAGCTCCTACGAGCAGTACTTC.